Each of the 26 T cell receptor beta chains below was sequenced from the same sample in a study of blood T cells in healthy people across ages. A J-beta primer mix and a sample-barcoded 5' primer were used in a second PCR of roughly 6 to 12 cycles. MiXCR, applied by TCRdb to the 5' RACE reads, yields one record per CDR3 protein. The top ten clones hold approximately 3.6% of a sample with 450,000 to 600,000 distinct CDR3 sequences, roughly a quarter of them seen once. These data were also filed under a second study, of T cells of mothers and their children.

Sequences were obtained from blood. The receptors originated from a boy aged 2 to 9 in good health.

There are a few counts of this clonotype. The rearrangement links TRBV7-9 to TRBJ2-5; D is uncertain. The J call may be faulty, since TRBJ2-1 better matches the DNA end. CDR1 SEHNR and CDR2 FQNEAQ come from the germline V gene (reference sequence). This CDR3 spans 15 amino acids. CDR3 in DNA: TGTGCCAGCAGCCCCCCGGTAGAACGACGGGATGAGCAGTTCTTC. This gives the protein CASSPPVERRDEQFF.

The table lists this clonotype with a few counts. The V call is TRBV29-1, the J call TRBJ2-3; D could derive from TRBD1 or TRBD2 (6 bases each). Germline V gene data show CDR1 as SQVTM and CDR2 as ANQGSEA. V was pared by 0 bases and J by 0 bases, with 10 bases between. This CDR3 has 15 residues. The CDR3 DNA is TGCAGCGTTGAAGAGGAGGGACATAGCACAGATACGCAGTATTTT. This encodes CSVEEEGHSTDTQYF.

The chain employs TRBV7-2 and TRBJ2-7; the match to TRBD2 covers 9 bases. CDR1 is SGHTA, CDR2 FQGNSA, per germline. The CDR3 totals 15 residues. Trimming at V came to 4 bases and at J to 5 bases, leaving 9 bases not matched to a gene. The CDR3 region is CASSSIAGDPHEQYF. CDR3 DNA sequence: TGTGCCAGCAGCTCCATAGCGGGAGATCCCCACGAGCAGTACTTC.

The sample holds a few counts of this clonotype. The chain uses TRBV5-1 and TRBJ2-5; 7 nucleotides align to TRBD1. TRBJ2-7 explains the end of the DNA better; the J call may be wrong. Germline values: CDR1 SGHRS, CDR2 YFSETQ. The CDR3 runs 15 residues. Here the CDR3 DNA reads TGCGCCAGCAGCGACCCGACAGGGCGCTTTTACGAGCAGTACTTC. This translates into CASSDPTGRFYEQYF.

The chain joins TRBV4-3 to TRBJ2-1; 10 nucleotides line up with TRBD1. There are 17 residues in the CDR3. The V segment lost 0 bases and the J segment 8 bases; nucleotides outside the gene matches: 10. The V gene's germline CDR1 is LGHNA and CDR2 YSLEER. The CDR3 reads CASSQDRAGTGVDEQFF. The CDR3 bases are TGCGCCAGCAGCCAAGATAGGGCCGGGACAGGGGTCGATGAGCAGTTCTTC.

The V and J genes are TRBV9 and TRBJ2-3, with TRBD2 identical over 12 bases. V was clipped by 3 bases and J by 6 bases; unmatched bases: 2. Germline V gives CDR1 SGDLS, CDR2 YYNGEE. The CDR3 contains 14 residues. The CDR3 bases are TGTGCCAGCAGCGCTAGCGGGAGGGAGGATACGCAGTATTTT. It encodes CASSASGREDTQYF.

The CDR3 DNA is TGCGCCAGCAGCTTGGCCTTAAGGGACACTGAAGCTTTCTTT. This gives the protein CASSLALRDTEAFF. V gene TRBV5-1 combines with J gene TRBJ1-1, with unresolved D. The CDR3 covers 14 residues. V lost 0 bases to trimming and J lost 3 bases, with 9 bases between them. Germline V lookup: CDR1 SGHRS, CDR2 YFSETQ.

V is TRBV12-3 or TRBV12-4 and J is TRBJ1-3, with TRBD1 as a possible D gene (6 bases). The CDR3 covers 14 residues. V lost 6 bases to trimming and J lost 4 bases, with 13 bases between them. The DNA for the CDR3 is TGTGCCAGCAGGCCACAGGGCATCGGAAACACCATATATTTT. Translating gives CASRPQGIGNTIYF.

Many counts were recorded for this clonotype. The rearrangement uses TRBV10-3 and TRBJ2-1; TRBD2 might be the D (5 bases). Trimming pared 4 bases from V and 2 bases from J, leaving 12 bases between. CDR1 and CDR2 (germline): ENHRY, SYGVKD. The CDR3 runs to 15 residues. The CDR3 DNA sequence: TGTGCCATCAGTGGGGAGAGGGCCACCTACAATGAGCAGTTCTTC. It translates to CAISGERATYNEQFF.

The V gene is TRBV29-1, the J gene TRBJ2-5; TRBD1 matches 8 bases. The end of the DNA is better explained by TRBJ2-1, so the J call may be wrong. Germline CDR1 SQVTM, CDR2 ANQGSEA. CDR3 length: 12 residues. CDR3 bases: TGCAGCGTCAGACAGGGGCGAAATGAGCAGTTCTTC. Its translation: CSVRQGRNEQFF.

This clonotype was seen a few times. The chain combines TRBV6-5 with TRBJ1-2, with a weak D call TRBD1 (6 bases). Germline V gives CDR1 MNHEY, CDR2 SVGAGI. V was shortened by 7 bases and J by 6 bases, with 18 bases between the two germline ends. The CDR3 totals 14 residues. The CDR3 nucleotides are TGTGCCAGCACTCCCGCGGGGGGCTCGGATGGCTACACCTTC. As protein: CASTPAGGSDGYTF.

The chain employs TRBV7-9 and TRBJ2-5; D tentatively fits TRBD1 or TRBD2 (5 bases each). The V gene lost 5 bases and the J gene lost 3 bases, with 19 bases spanning the gap. CDR1 SEHNR and CDR2 FQNEAQ come from the germline V gene (reference sequence). The CDR3 has 16 amino acids. This CDR3 is CASSPFSLGTKETQYF. CDR3 nucleotides: TGTGCCAGCAGCCCCTTTTCCCTAGGGACCAAAGAGACCCAGTACTTC.

The table lists this clonotype with a few counts. CDR3 in amino acids: CASRGDFPNTEAFF. Written as DNA, the CDR3 is TGTGCCAGCAGGGGGGACTTCCCGAACACTGAAGCTTTCTTT. The chain joins TRBV12-3 or TRBV12-4 to TRBJ1-1, with D maybe TRBD1 (5 bases). The CDR3 sequence is 14 residues long. With 6 bases removed from V and 1 base from J, the gap between germline ends came to 12 bases.

The chain recombines TRBV7-8 with TRBJ1-1; D remains ambiguous. Trimming cost V 5 bases and J 1 base, with 14 bases left between them. In germline, CDR1 is SGHVS, CDR2 FQNEAQ. There are 15 residues in the CDR3. DNA for the CDR3: TGTGCCAGCAGCCGTCCGGCGGGGAAGAACACTGAAGCTTTCTTT. Its translation is CASSRPAGKNTEAFF.

The chain joins TRBV7-3 to TRBJ2-7; 8 nucleotides match TRBD2. With 2 bases clipped from V and 2 bases from J, the junction kept 8 bases outside the gene matches. Germline V lookup: CDR1 SGHTA, CDR2 FQGTGA. The CDR3 runs 16 residues. CDR3 loop: CASSLRPTSETYEQYF. The CDR3 DNA is TGTGCCAGCAGCTTACGGCCGACTAGCGAAACCTACGAGCAGTACTTC.

This rearrangement joins TRBV12-3 or TRBV12-4 to TRBJ2-3; possibly TRBD1 for D (5 bases). The end of the DNA fits TRBJ1-5 better, so the J call may be wrong. CDR3 length: 14 residues. The CDR3 reads CASSLGGGTDTQHF. CDR3 DNA: TGTGCCAGCAGTCTCGGGGGAGGCACAGATACGCAGCATTTT.

This clonotype was seen at least ten times. V usage is TRBV15 and J usage is TRBJ2-1; TRBD2 matches 10 bases. The CDR3 sequence is 18 residues long. V was clipped by 0 bases and J by 4 bases; unmatched bases: 9. Germline V gives CDR1 LNHNV, CDR2 YYDKDF (reference sequence). The CDR3 sequence is CATSRETPGLAEYNEQFF. In DNA, the CDR3 is TGTGCCACCAGCAGAGAGACCCCTGGACTAGCGGAATACAATGAGCAGTTCTTC.

This clonotype was recorded a few times. CDR3 loop: CASSRPIRVAFVLGQENSPLHF. For the CDR3, the DNA is TGTGCCAGCAGTCGACCGATAAGGGTAGCGTTTGTGTTGGGACAGGAGAATTCACCCCTCCACTTT. V is TRBV27 and J is TRBJ1-6, with 8 nucleotides matching TRBD1. Germline lookup yields CDR1 MNHEY and CDR2 SMNVEV (reference sequence). The CDR3 spans 22 residues. The junction had 28 bases not matched to a gene; V was cut back by 5 bases and J by 7 bases.

This clonotype came up a few times. The V and J genes are TRBV5-5 and TRBJ2-1, with TRBD2 as a possible D gene (5 bases). The CDR3 is 14 residues long. Germline V CDR1 and CDR2: SGHKS, YYEKEE (reference sequence). V was cut by 3 bases and J by 7 bases, with 14 bases left in between. The CDR3 DNA reads as TGTGCCAGCAGCTCTAGCCTAACGGGGAATGAGCAGTTCTTC. Translated, it gives CASSSSLTGNEQFF. Together with reference TRBV5-5 and TRBJ2-1, the CDR3 gives the full variable domain: DAGVTQSPTHLIKTRGQQVTLRCSPISGHKSVSWYQQVLGQGPQFIFQYYEKEERGRGNFPDRFSARQFPNYSSELNVNALLLGDSALYLCASSSSLTGNEQFFGPGTRLTVL.

This clonotype has a handful of counts. CDR3 in DNA: TGCAGTGCTAGAGGCGGGAAACTAGCCAAAAACATTCAGTACTTC. Residues: CSARGGKLAKNIQYF. The genes are TRBV20-1 and TRBJ2-4; D might be TRBD2 (6 bases). CDR3 length: 15 amino acids. CDR1 is DFQATT, CDR2 SNEGSKA, per germline (reference sequence). V shed 1 base and J shed 0 bases, with 10 bases lying between them.

This clonotype was seen more than once but under ten times. V usage is TRBV6-6 and J usage is TRBJ2-3; 7 bases are shared with TRBD2. The CDR3 totals 16 residues. V dropped 0 bases and J dropped 9; count of bases not matched to a gene: 12. Germline V gene sequence: CDR1 MNHNY, CDR2 SVGAGI (reference sequence). The CDR3 DNA reads TGTGCCAGCAGTTACTCGGGGACTTGGGGGAGGGAGACGCAGTATTTT. Amino acid sequence: CASSYSGTWGRETQYF.

This clonotype turned up a few times. The chain combines TRBV5-1 with TRBJ2-3; D ambiguous. Looked up from germline, CDR1 is SGHRS and CDR2 is YFSETQ. The ends were cut back, 0 bases at V and 1 base at J, with 12 bases in the middle. The CDR3 sequence is 16 residues long. CDR3 amino acids: CASSLELLDGTDTQYF. The DNA of the CDR3 is TGCGCCAGCAGCTTGGAATTATTGGACGGCACAGATACGCAGTATTTT.

The chain links TRBV30 to TRBJ2-1; D is possibly TRBD2 (5 bases). Germline loops: CDR1 GTSNPN, CDR2 SVGIG (reference sequence). Trimming cost V 6 bases and J 0 bases, with 15 bases left between them. The CDR3 extends over 15 amino acids. CDR3 DNA: TGTGCCTGCACCGGGCTAGCCCACTCCTACAATGAGCAGTTCTTC. Translation gives CACTGLAHSYNEQFF. Combining the CDR3 with reference TRBV30 and TRBJ2-1 gives the whole variable domain SQTIHQWPATLVQPVGSPLSLECTVEGTSNPNLYWYRQAAGRGLQLLFYSVGIGQISSEVPQNLSASRPQDRQFILSSKKLLLSDSGFYLCACTGLAHSYNEQFFGPGTRLTVL.

The chain links TRBV20-1 to TRBJ1-5, with a weak D call TRBD1 (5 bases). Germline assignment: CDR1 DFQATT and CDR2 SNEGSKA (reference sequence). The CDR3 is 13 residues long. The CDR3 region is CSGQWGSNQPQHF. DNA of the CDR3: TGCAGCGGCCAATGGGGGAGCAATCAGCCCCAGCATTTT.

This clonotype was counted only a few times. The chain recombines TRBV7-3 with TRBJ1-1; TRBD1 matches at 8 bases. The germline V gene encodes CDR1 SGHTA and CDR2 FQGTGA. With V trimmed by 1 base and J by 1 base, 5 bases remained unmatched. The CDR3 sequence is 16 residues long. In DNA form, the CDR3 reads TGTGCCAGCAGCTTAAGTACCGACAGGGGGAACACTGAAGCTTTCTTT. Amino acid sequence: CASSLSTDRGNTEAFF.

This clonotype was detected only a few times. V is TRBV6-2 or TRBV6-3 and J is TRBJ2-5; 8 bases align to TRBD2. Losses at the gene ends were 6 bases for V and 2 bases for J; bases not matched to a gene: 5. CDR3 length equals 14 residues. CDR1 and CDR2 (germline): MNHEY, SVGEGT. The CDR3 bases are TGTGCCAGCAGCCATTTAGCGGGGCAAGAGACCCAGTACTTC. Protein product: CASSHLAGQETQYF.